Shown below are 30 T cell receptor beta chains from a single sample sequenced in a study of neurological immune-mediated disorders. TCRdb recomputed calls from the 5' RACE reads with MiXCR, one row per CDR3 protein. The data hold about 82,000 distinct CDR3 sequences, with approximately 2.8% observed a single time. The sequenced sample was PBMCs. Receptor source: a woman between 25 and 40 years old with multiple sclerosis.

A remark on this clonotype: A much larger clone differs by one base, so this may be a read error. V is TRBV15 and J is TRBJ2-1; D not certain. The CDR3 is 17 amino acids. Per germline, CDR1 LNHNV and CDR2 YYDKDF (reference sequence). CDR3 nucleotides: TGTGTCACCAGCAGAGAGCACCTCGGTAGCTCCTACAATGAGCAGTTCTTC. Encoded protein: CVTSREHLGSSYNEQFF.

This clonotype was seen ten or more times. The chain employs TRBV5-1 and TRBJ2-1, with 10 bases that match TRBD2. V shed 7 bases, J shed 0 bases, and the junction held 4 bases outside the gene matches. This CDR3 has 15 residues. Germline V gene data show CDR1 as SGHRS and CDR2 as YFSETQ. CDR3 region: CASRLAGHSYNEQFF. CDR3 sequence (DNA): TGCGCCAGCCGACTAGCGGGTCACTCCTACAATGAGCAGTTCTTC.

Many counts were recorded for this clonotype. J is TRBJ2-1 and V is TRBV2; TRBD2 agrees at 11 bases. Germline CDR1 reads SNHLY; CDR2 reads FYNNEI. The CDR3 length is 13 residues. The junction had 4 bases not matched to a gene; V was cut back by 8 bases and J by 7 bases. CDR3 residues: CASGTSGRNEQFF. The CDR3, as DNA: TGTGCCAGCGGGACTAGCGGAAGAAATGAGCAGTTCTTC.

At least ten counts were recorded for this clonotype. V gene TRBV19 combines with J gene TRBJ2-7; 7 nucleotides align to TRBD1. Per the germline V gene, CDR1 is LNHDA and CDR2 is SQIVND (reference sequence). The CDR3 totals 14 residues. Trimming at V came to 4 bases and at J to 5 bases, leaving 8 bases not matched to a gene. The CDR3 loop is CASSSRGSGDEQYF. The CDR3 DNA is TGTGCCAGTAGTAGCAGGGGGTCTGGGGACGAGCAGTACTTC.

This clonotype was seen repeatedly, ten times or more. This chain uses TRBV11-2 with TRBJ2-2, with 8 bases aligning to TRBD1. Trimming cost V 0 bases and J 7 bases; bases outside gene matches: 10. Germline V gene lookup returns CDR1 SGHAT and CDR2 FQNNGV. CDR3 size: 17 residues. The CDR3 is CASSLDPPDRVVGELFF. DNA of the CDR3: TGTGCCAGCAGCTTAGATCCCCCGGACAGGGTTGTCGGGGAGCTGTTTTTT.

This clonotype appeared many times. The rearrangement joins TRBV20-1 to TRBJ2-2, with TRBD1 as a possible D gene (6 bases). This CDR3 spans 12 amino acids. V was clipped by 2 bases and J by 7 bases, with 8 bases between them. The germline CDR1 and CDR2 sequences are DFQATT and SNEGSKA (reference sequence). CDR3 sequence: CSARLQGGELFF. The CDR3 DNA follows: TGCAGTGCTAGACTACAGGGCGGGGAGCTGTTTTTT.

This clonotype was detected ten times or more. The genes are TRBV20-1 and TRBJ2-7; the match to TRBD2 covers 7 bases. The V segment lost 0 bases and the J segment 2 bases; nucleotides outside the gene matches: 7. Germline CDR1 is DFQATT and CDR2 is SNEGSKA (reference sequence). The CDR3 covers 15 residues. CDR3 amino acids: CSAREGGRNTYEQYF. In nucleotides, the CDR3 is TGCAGTGCTAGAGAGGGAGGGAGGAACACCTACGAGCAGTACTTC.

Ten or more counts support this clonotype. The chain is built from TRBV16 and TRBJ1-4, with D maybe TRBD1 (5 bases). Looked up from germline, CDR1 is KGHSY and CDR2 is FQNENV. This CDR3 spans 15 amino acids. Trimming took off 6 bases at V and 8 bases at J, with 19 bases between the two ends. CDR3 loop: CASSRGPGRWEKLFF. Written as DNA, the CDR3 is TGTGCCAGCAGTCGCGGACCGGGGCGATGGGAAAAACTGTTTTTT.

In this sample, this clonotype turned up many times. The chain is built from TRBV12-3 or TRBV12-4 and TRBJ1-6; no firm D call. CDR3 length: 11 amino acids. V lost 3 bases, J lost 17 bases, and 11 bases lay in between. CDR3 in DNA: TGTGCCAGCAGTTTGATCGGGCAGATCCACTTT. This translates into CASSLIGQIHF.

This clonotype was counted at least ten times. V is TRBV20-1 and J is TRBJ2-2, with D possibly TRBD2 on 6 matching bases. The ends were cut back, 4 bases at V and 5 bases at J, with 20 bases in the middle. From germline, CDR1 is DFQATT and CDR2 SNEGSKA (reference sequence). This CDR3 spans 16 amino acids. In nucleotides, the CDR3 is TGCAGTGCTAAAAAAACGGGAGCGAGGGATACCGGGGAGCTGTTTTTT. Residues: CSAKKTGARDTGELFF.

This clonotype was seen at least ten times. This CDR3 reads CSALDGDSPLHF. CDR3 sequence (DNA): TGCAGTGCGTTGGACGGTGATTCACCCCTCCACTTT. The chain couples TRBV20-1 to TRBJ1-6; D not certain. Trimming removed 6 bases from V and 8 bases from J, with 11 bases in between. The germline CDR1 and CDR2 sequences are DFQATT and SNEGSKA (reference sequence). There are 12 residues in the CDR3.

At least ten counts were recorded for this clonotype. V is TRBV12-3 or TRBV12-4 and J is TRBJ2-5; 14 bases are shared with TRBD2. J was trimmed by 4 bases and V by 2 bases; bases with no gene match: 3. CDR3 size: 16 residues. The CDR3 DNA is TGTGCCAGCAGTTTATTCGGACTAGCGGGAGGAGAGACCCAGTACTTC. It codes for CASSLFGLAGGETQYF.

This clonotype has ten or more counts. The chain recombines TRBV12-3 or TRBV12-4 with TRBJ1-1, with 7 bases aligning to TRBD1. CDR3 length equals 15 residues. V shed 8 bases and J 4 bases; nucleotides not matched to a gene: 13. CDR3 in DNA: TGTGCCAGCTTGTATGAGGGGGCCATGAGCACTGAAGCTTTCTTT. The encoded protein is CASLYEGAMSTEAFF.

This clonotype was seen ten or more times. The rearrangement joins TRBV27 to TRBJ1-5; D is perhaps TRBD1 (5 bases). V was clipped by 5 bases and J by 3 bases, with 11 bases between them. This CDR3 region has 14 residues. Per germline, CDR1 MNHEY and CDR2 SMNVEV (reference sequence). CDR3 loop: CASSPNRINQPQHF. CDR3 nucleotides: TGTGCCAGCAGTCCAAACAGGATCAATCAGCCCCAGCATTTT.

This clonotype was counted ten times or more. CDR3 sequence: CASSLVFAGVFDGSPLHF. CDR3 nucleotide sequence: TGTGCCAGCAGCTTAGTTTTTGCCGGGGTGTTCGATGGTTCACCCCTCCACTTT. J is TRBJ1-6 and V is TRBV7-2; D gene ambiguous. Germline V lookup: CDR1 SGHTA, CDR2 FQGNSA. The ends were cut back, 1 base at V and 9 bases at J, with 22 bases in the middle. This CDR3 spans 18 amino acids.

V and J are TRBV3-1 and TRBJ1-1, with D uncertain. This CDR3 comprises 15 residues. The germline V gene encodes CDR1 LGHDT and CDR2 YNNKEL (reference sequence). V was cut by 2 bases and J by 0 bases, with 10 bases left in between. CDR3 protein: CASSQSWTVNTEAFF. In DNA form, the CDR3 reads TGTGCCAGCAGCCAATCTTGGACGGTGAACACTGAAGCTTTCTTT.

Ten or more counts support this clonotype. The CDR3 loop reads CASTAEGEAFF. CDR3 DNA: TGTGCCAGCACTGCGGAGGGGGAAGCTTTCTTT. The rearrangement joins TRBV12-3 or TRBV12-4 to TRBJ1-1, with a tentative D call TRBD1 (5 bases). The CDR3 length is 11 residues. V lost 7 bases to trimming and J lost 8 bases, with 11 bases between them.

Many counts were recorded for this clonotype. The chain couples TRBV12-3 or TRBV12-4 to TRBJ1-5; D is undetermined. Trimming cost V 3 bases and J 2 bases, with 11 bases left between them. There are 15 residues in the CDR3. Written as DNA, the CDR3 is TGTGCCAGCAGTTTGGGCAGCCATGGCAATCAGCCCCAGCATTTT. Protein product: CASSLGSHGNQPQHF.

This clonotype was counted ten times or more. The chain links TRBV5-1 to TRBJ1-1; D is unclear. CDR3 length equals 15 residues. With 5 bases removed from V and 8 bases from J, the gap between germline ends came to 22 bases. Looked up from germline, CDR1 is SGHRS and CDR2 is YFSETQ. CDR3 coding DNA: TGCGCCAGCAGACCCTCCCAATCCAAGGCAGTCGAAGCTTTCTTT. Its translation: CASRPSQSKAVEAFF.

This clonotype appeared many times. The J gene is TRBJ2-1, the V gene TRBV27; D perhaps matches TRBD2 (6 bases). Trimming took off 5 bases at V and 0 bases at J, with 11 bases between the two ends. There are 15 residues in the CDR3. The germline CDR1 and CDR2 sequences are MNHEY and SMNVEV (reference sequence). The CDR3 sequence is CASSPPGLSYNEQFF. CDR3 sequence (DNA): TGTGCCAGCAGTCCACCGGGACTCTCCTACAATGAGCAGTTCTTC.

There are many counts of this clonotype. V is TRBV7-9 and J is TRBJ1-2; D is possibly TRBD1 (6 bases). The CDR3 sequence is 14 residues long. Germline CDR1 is SEHNR and CDR2 is FQNEAQ (reference sequence). V dropped 2 bases and J dropped 3 bases, with 10 bases sitting between them. In DNA, the CDR3 is TGTGCCAGCAGCTTAACAGGGTCGGACTATGGCTACACCTTC. Encoded protein: CASSLTGSDYGYTF.

This clonotype was counted ten times or more. V usage is TRBV6-1 and J usage is TRBJ1-3, with D possibly being TRBD1 (6 bases). The length of the CDR3 is 13 residues. The ends were cut back, 10 bases at V and 9 bases at J, with 19 bases in the middle. The V gene's germline CDR1 is MNHNS and CDR2 SASEGT. The CDR3 sequence: CATTDSALGTIYF. CDR3 nucleotide sequence: TGTGCCACTACGGACAGCGCACTGGGCACCATATATTTT.

This clonotype was seen many times. This chain connects TRBV12-3 or TRBV12-4 to TRBJ2-1, with TRBD2 matching 11 bases. V dropped 6 bases and J dropped 4; count of bases not matched to a gene: 5. This CDR3 is built from 15 residues. The CDR3 sequence: CASRETSGAYNEQFF. CDR3 DNA sequence: TGTGCCAGCAGAGAGACTAGCGGGGCGTACAATGAGCAGTTCTTC.

The sample holds many counts of this clonotype. This chain connects TRBV20-1 to TRBJ1-6, with D possibly TRBD1 on 5 matching bases. Germline assignment: CDR1 DFQATT and CDR2 SNEGSKA (reference sequence). This CDR3 contains 13 residues. Trimming pared 6 bases from V and 5 bases from J, leaving 11 bases between. The CDR3 DNA reads as TGCAGTGCCTTGGGACCGAATAATTCACCCCTCCACTTT. Amino acid sequence: CSALGPNNSPLHF.

This clonotype has a count of ten or more. This rearrangement joins TRBV20-1 to TRBJ1-1; 7 nucleotides agree with TRBD1. V gave up 4 bases and J gave up 1 base; unmatched junction bases: 3. This CDR3 spans 13 amino acids. Germline V gene sequence: CDR1 DFQATT, CDR2 SNEGSKA (reference sequence). The CDR3 sequence: CSATDRPNTEAFF. The CDR3 nucleotides read TGCAGTGCTACGGACAGGCCGAACACTGAAGCTTTCTTT.

There are many counts of this clonotype. This chain uses TRBV15 with TRBJ1-3; D gene ambiguous. Germline CDR1 reads LNHNV; CDR2 reads YYDKDF (reference sequence). The CDR3 spans 15 residues. V was clipped by 6 bases and J by 0 bases, with 12 bases between them. The DNA of the CDR3 is TGTGCCACCAGTGCAGGCGGAAGCTCTGGAAACACCATATATTTT. It translates to CATSAGGSSGNTIYF.

The table lists this clonotype with many counts. The chain links TRBV20-1 to TRBJ2-3; possible D gene TRBD2, 5 bases. Deletions cut 3 bases from V and 2 bases from J, with 9 bases between. The CDR3 is made up of 13 amino acids. Per the germline V gene, CDR1 is DFQATT and CDR2 is SNEGSKA (reference sequence). The CDR3 DNA sequence: TGCAGTGCTAGCGGGATTTCCACAGATACGCAGTATTTT. Its translation is CSASGISTDTQYF.

A note on this clonotype: A much larger clonotype is one base distant, so this may be a read error. The gene calls are TRBV7-6 and TRBJ2-5, with TRBD1 matching 8 bases. Germline V lookup: CDR1 SGHVS, CDR2 FNYEAQ. Trimming removed 6 bases from V and 6 bases from J; junction bases left unmatched: 9. The CDR3 is 14 residues long. CDR3 amino acids: CASRQGQGGKTQYF. For the CDR3, the DNA is TGTGCCAGCAGACAAGGACAGGGTGGTAAGACCCAGTACTTC.

In this sample, this clonotype turned up many times. The V gene is TRBV20-1, the J gene TRBJ2-1; D perhaps matches TRBD2 (6 bases). Germline assignment: CDR1 DFQATT and CDR2 SNEGSKA (reference sequence). Trimming stripped 2 bases from V and 6 bases from J, with 17 bases between. The CDR3 contains 15 residues. The CDR3 here is CSARRDSLWPNEQFF. The DNA of the CDR3 is TGCAGTGCTAGAAGGGACTCCCTATGGCCCAATGAGCAGTTCTTC.

This clonotype was observed many times. The chain couples TRBV6-1 to TRBJ2-3; 9 bases match TRBD2. Germline V gene sequence: CDR1 MNHNS, CDR2 SASEGT. V was clipped by 6 bases and J by 8 bases; unmatched bases: 9. CDR3 size: 14 residues. The CDR3 nucleotides read TGTGCCAGCAGGAGAGCGGGAGGTTCGGGTACGCAGTATTTT. Residues: CASRRAGGSGTQYF.